The clone carrying this TCR beta chain was seen only once. The sample comes from a study of T cell responses to AZD1222 COVID-19 vaccine. The protocol was immunoSEQ multiplex PCR, while the TCRdb copy is restricted to in-frame clones and leaves out a portion. The profile shows about 170,000 clones, less than 90% of them singletons. The source is an adult in good health. Sequences were derived from peripheral blood, sampled on day 0 of AZD1222 vaccination.

The chain's CDR3 is CASSLVGQGAYYGYTF. For the CDR3, the DNA is TGTGCCAGCAGCTTAGTCGGCCAGGGGGCTTATTATGGCTACACCTTC. V and J are TRBV7-8 and TRBJ1-2, with 8 bases that match TRBD1. After removal of 1 base from V and 5 bases from J, the junction contained 9 bases not matched to a gene. CDR3 length: 16 amino acids. CDR1 is SGHVS, CDR2 FQNEAQ, per germline.